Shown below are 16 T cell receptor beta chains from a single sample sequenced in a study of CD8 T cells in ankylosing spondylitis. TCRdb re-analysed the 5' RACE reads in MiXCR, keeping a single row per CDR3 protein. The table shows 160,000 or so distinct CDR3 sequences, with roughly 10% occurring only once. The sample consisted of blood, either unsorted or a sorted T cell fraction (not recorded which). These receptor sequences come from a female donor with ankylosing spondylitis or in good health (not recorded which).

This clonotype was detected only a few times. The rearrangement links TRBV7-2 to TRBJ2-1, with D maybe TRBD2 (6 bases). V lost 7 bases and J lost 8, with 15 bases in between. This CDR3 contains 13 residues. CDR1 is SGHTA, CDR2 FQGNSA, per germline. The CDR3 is CASNGGPGDEQFF. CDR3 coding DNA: TGTGCCAGCAACGGAGGGCCGGGGGATGAGCAGTTCTTC.

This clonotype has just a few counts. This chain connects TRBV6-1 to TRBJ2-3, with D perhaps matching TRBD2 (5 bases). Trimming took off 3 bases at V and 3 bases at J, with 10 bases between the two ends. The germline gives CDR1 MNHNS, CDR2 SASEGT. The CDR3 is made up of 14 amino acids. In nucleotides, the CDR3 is TGTGCCAGCAGTGACACTGGGGAGACAGATACGCAGTATTTT. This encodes CASSDTGETDTQYF.

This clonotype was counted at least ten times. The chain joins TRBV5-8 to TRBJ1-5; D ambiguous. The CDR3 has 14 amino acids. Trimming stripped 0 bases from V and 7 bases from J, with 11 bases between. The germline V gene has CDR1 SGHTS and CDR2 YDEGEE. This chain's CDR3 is CASSLVLGGQPQHF. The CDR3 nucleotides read TGTGCCAGCAGCTTGGTGCTAGGTGGACAGCCCCAGCATTTT.

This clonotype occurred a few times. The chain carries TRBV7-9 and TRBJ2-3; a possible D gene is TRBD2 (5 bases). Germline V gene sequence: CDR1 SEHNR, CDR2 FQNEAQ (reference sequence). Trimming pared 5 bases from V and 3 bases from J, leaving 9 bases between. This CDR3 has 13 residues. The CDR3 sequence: CASSPDLTDTQYF. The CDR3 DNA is TGTGCCAGCAGCCCGGACTTAACAGATACGCAGTATTTT. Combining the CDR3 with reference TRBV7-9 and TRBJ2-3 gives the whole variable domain DTGVSQNPRHKITKRGQNVTFRCDPISEHNRLYWYRQTLGQGPEFLTYFQNEAQLEKSRLLSDRFSAERPKGSFSTLEIQRTEQGDSAMYLCASSPDLTDTQYFGPGTRLTVL.

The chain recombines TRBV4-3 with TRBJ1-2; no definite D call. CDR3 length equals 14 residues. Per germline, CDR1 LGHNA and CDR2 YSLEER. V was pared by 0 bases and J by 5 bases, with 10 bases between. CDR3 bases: TGCGCCAGCAGCCAAGACCGGACCGGATATGGCTACACCTTC. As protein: CASSQDRTGYGYTF.

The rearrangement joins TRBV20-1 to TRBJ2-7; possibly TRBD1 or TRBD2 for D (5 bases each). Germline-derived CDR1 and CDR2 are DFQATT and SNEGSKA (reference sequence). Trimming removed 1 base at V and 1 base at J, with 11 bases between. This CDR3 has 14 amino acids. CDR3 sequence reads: CSARAGPESYEQYF. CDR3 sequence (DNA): TGCAGTGCTAGAGCGGGGCCGGAATCCTACGAGCAGTACTTC.

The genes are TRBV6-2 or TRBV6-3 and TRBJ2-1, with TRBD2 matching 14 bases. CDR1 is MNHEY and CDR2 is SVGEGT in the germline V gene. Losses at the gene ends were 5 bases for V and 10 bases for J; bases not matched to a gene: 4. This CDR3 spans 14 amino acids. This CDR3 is CASSGTSGRREQFF. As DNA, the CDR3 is TGTGCCAGCAGTGGGACTAGCGGGAGACGGGAGCAGTTCTTC.

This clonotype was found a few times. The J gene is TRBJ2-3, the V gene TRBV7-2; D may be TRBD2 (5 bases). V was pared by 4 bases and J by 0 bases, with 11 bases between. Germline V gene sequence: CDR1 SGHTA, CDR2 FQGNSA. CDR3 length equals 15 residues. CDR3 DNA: TGTGCCAGCAGCTCCACCGGGATTAGCACAGATACGCAGTATTTT. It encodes CASSSTGISTDTQYF.

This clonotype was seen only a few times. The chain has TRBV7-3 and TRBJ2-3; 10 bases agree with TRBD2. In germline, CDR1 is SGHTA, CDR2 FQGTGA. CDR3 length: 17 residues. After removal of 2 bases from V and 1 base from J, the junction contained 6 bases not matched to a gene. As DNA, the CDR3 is TGTGCCAGCAGCTTAGTCCCTAGCGGGAGTCGCACAGATACGCAGTATTTT. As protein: CASSLVPSGSRTDTQYF.

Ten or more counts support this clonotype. The CDR3 here is CASSTEEGDTEAFF. CDR3 nucleotides: TGTGCCAGCAGCACCGAGGAGGGGGACACTGAAGCTTTCTTT. The rearrangement joins TRBV7-8 to TRBJ1-1; a possible D gene is TRBD1 (6 bases). With 5 bases removed from V and 3 bases from J, the gap between germline ends came to 13 bases. The CDR3 has 14 amino acids. CDR1 SGHVS and CDR2 FQNEAQ come from the germline V gene.

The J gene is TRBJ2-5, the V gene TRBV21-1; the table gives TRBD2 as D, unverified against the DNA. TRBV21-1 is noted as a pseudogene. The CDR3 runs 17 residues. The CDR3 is CASSLTSGSPLEETQYF. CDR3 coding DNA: TGTGCCAGCAGTTTGACTAGCGGGTCCCCCTTAGAGGAGACCCAGTACTTC.

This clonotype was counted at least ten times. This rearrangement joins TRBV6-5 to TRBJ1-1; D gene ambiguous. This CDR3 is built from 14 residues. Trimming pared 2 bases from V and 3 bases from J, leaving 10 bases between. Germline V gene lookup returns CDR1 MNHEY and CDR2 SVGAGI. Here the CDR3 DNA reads TGTGCCAGCAGTTACGGCCCAGAGTACACTGAAGCTTTCTTT. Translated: CASSYGPEYTEAFF.

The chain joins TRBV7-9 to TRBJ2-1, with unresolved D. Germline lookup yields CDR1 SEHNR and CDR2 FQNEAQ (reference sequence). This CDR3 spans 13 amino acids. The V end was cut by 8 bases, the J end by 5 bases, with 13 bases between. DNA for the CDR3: TGTGCCAGCTACTGGACGCCCAACAATGAGCAGTTCTTC. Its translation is CASYWTPNNEQFF.

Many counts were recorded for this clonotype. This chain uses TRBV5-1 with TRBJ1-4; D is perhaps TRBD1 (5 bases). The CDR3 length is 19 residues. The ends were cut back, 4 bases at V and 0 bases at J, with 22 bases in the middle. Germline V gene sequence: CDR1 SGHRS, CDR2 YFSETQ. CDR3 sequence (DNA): TGCGCCAGCAGCGCCTCGGGACGGCTTCTGGGTGCAACTAATGAAAAACTGTTTTTT. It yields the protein CASSASGRLLGATNEKLFF.

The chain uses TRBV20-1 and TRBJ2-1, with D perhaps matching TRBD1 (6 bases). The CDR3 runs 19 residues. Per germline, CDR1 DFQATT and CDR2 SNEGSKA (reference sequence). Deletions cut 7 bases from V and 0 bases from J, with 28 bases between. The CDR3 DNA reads TGCAGTGTCCCACAGACAGGAGGTTCCTCCTTAAGCTCCTACAATGAGCAGTTCTTC. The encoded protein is CSVPQTGGSSLSSYNEQFF.

CDR3 bases: TGCGCCAGCAGACAGGGTAATCGGGACATTCAGTACTTC. Residues: CASRQGNRDIQYF. The chain is built from TRBV10-2 and TRBJ2-4, with D perhaps matching TRBD1 (6 bases). This CDR3 spans 13 amino acids. V was cut by 6 bases and J by 8 bases, with 14 bases left in between. The V gene's germline CDR1 is WSHSY and CDR2 SAAADI.